The sequence of this T cell receptor (beta chain) was determined in a study of blood T cells in healthy people across ages. Study-wide background: With template switching, about one barcoded beta molecule was captured per two T cells. Study-wide results and limits: As age increased, TCR beta diversity per million T cells fell in a roughly linear fashion.

Germline assignment: CDR1 SNHLY and CDR2 FYNNEI. The V gene lost 7 bases and the J gene lost 0 bases, with 16 bases spanning the gap. The CDR3 extends over 15 amino acids. Together with a sample-barcoded 5' primer, a J-beta primer mix was included in a second PCR lasting about 7 to 11 cycles. The template-switch adaptor was a 5' adaptor with 12 random nucleotides. It tagged each cDNA molecule. TCRdb independently ran MiXCR on the 5' RACE reads; one entry per CDR3 protein. The table shows about 1.1 million distinct CDR3 sequences, with roughly two fifths occurring only once. As for this clonotype: No antigen is known for it.

The chain is built from TRBV2 and TRBJ2-7; D tentatively fits TRBD1 or TRBD2 (5 bases each). The receptor comes from a man younger than 35 in good health. The sequenced material came from blood. This CDR3 reads CASNSLKGSSYEQYF. Here the CDR3 DNA reads TGTGCCAGCAATTCCCTAAAGGGGAGCTCCTACGAGCAGTACTTC.